This T cell receptor beta chain was retrieved from a study of cytomegalovirus exposure and HLA in healthy donors. Study context: Assignment to the Caucasian-associated ancestry cluster applied to roughly 80% of the approximately 400 genotyped donors.

This PCR relied on a set of 60 Vbeta primers and 13 Jbeta primers. TCRdb keeps only in-frame clones here, not all; method: immunoSEQ multiplex PCR. The sample yields about 110,000 clones, 65% to 75% seen once. Concerning this clone: Its antigen is unidentified.

This CDR3 spans 17 amino acids. V lost 1 base, J lost 6 bases, and 10 bases stayed unmatched. Germline V gene lookup returns CDR1 MNHNS and CDR2 SASEGT. Study conclusions and caveats: Earlier analysis yielded a pattern in which most TCR beta V segments were productive about 90% or about 30% of the time. The Asian-associated ancestry cluster reportedly had fewer N-insertions than the roughly 720-donor mean in a later analysis. In a later analysis, TCR association rates varied by HLA locus: DRB1 most, HLA-C fewest.

Source material: PBMCs. The receptor's source is a man aged 25-45 years in good health and CMV-seropositive. The V and J genes are TRBV6-1 and TRBJ1-1; 11 nucleotides match TRBD1. The CDR3, as DNA: TGTGCCAGCAGTGAAGGACGGGACAGGGGGTATAGTGCTGAAGCTTTCTTT. This gives the protein CASSEGRDRGYSAEAFF.